What follows is one T cell receptor beta chain and its context. It has no known antigen specificity. Base-call qualities are not available, and no considerably larger clone is one nucleotide away. Donors formed part of the validation cohort, which comprised 120 or so subjects and was distinct from the first cohort of several hundred subjects. The library was prepared using the immunoSEQ multiplex PCR assay. The original pipeline was this. A statistical classification framework was built for diagnosing cytomegalovirus status from the catalog of TCR beta chain sequences. What TCRdb holds here is the immuneACCESS table cut down to in-frame rearrangements. Part of the clones is not present; checked against another copy, under half of the missing clones reflect an unresolved V gene, and the others are unexplained. The V and J calls and the clone size are those of that table, but D and trimming were determined from the DNA. The sample records approximately 82,000 clones, roughly 94% of which are singletons. The ten largest clones represent 0.55% to 0.75% of the sample.

The entry originates in a study of cytomegalovirus exposure and HLA in healthy donors (dated by TCRdb to 2017 to 2019). As for the study more broadly: A later analysis indicated that the 95 to 150 validation repertoires were generated on the platform also employed for the 700 or so repertoires of the first cohort. Besides the first cohort of about 730 subjects, a separate validation cohort made up of 120 different subjects was used. The study combined high-throughput TCR immunosequencing, statistical association of individual TCRs with disease status, and machine learning to predict cytomegalovirus infection status. The study was designed to test whether signatures of past pathogen exposure could be identified by cataloging public T cell receptors.

Summary of the overall study and its limitations: Subsequent analysis determined that TCRs grouped into clusters in the first cohort also showed a tendency toward co-occurrence across the 130 or so validation repertoires, and about 94% of cluster scores exceeded 0. All 120 or so repertoires were used to score co-occurrence in the validation cohort in a later analysis, because that analysis had no HLA typing for the cohort. A total of some 180 TCR beta chains were listed by the study as associated with cytomegalovirus. The classifier was reported to diagnose cytomegalovirus status with high specificity and sensitivity in both the original cohort and the validation cohort. The authors suggested that the approach could potentially be extended to other disease states and immunological phenotypes. Most TCR sequences were observed very rarely across donors, whereas some public TCRs were present in many individuals. In vitro tests confirmed that a few of the cytomegalovirus-associated TCR beta chains recognize cytomegalovirus antigens.

The clonotype was recovered from a young woman in good health and CMV-seronegative. Sequencing was carried out using PBMCs.

CDR3 sequence: CASSFLGTSGSINTGELFF. The nucleotide sequence reads TGTGCCAGCAGCTTTTTAGGGACTAGCGGGAGTATTAACACCGGGGAGCTGTTTTTT. The chain employs TRBV5-4 and TRBJ2-2, with 14 bases in between that match TRBD2. Germline trimming: 2 bases from V, 2 bases from J; junction bases outside gene matches: 8. The germline V gene (reference sequence) sets CDR1 to SGHNT and CDR2 to YYREEE. From cysteine to phenylalanine, the CDR3 is 19 amino acids long. The sequence is cut down to CDR3 DNA, 57 bases in frame from base 1.